This T cell receptor beta chain came from a study of T cells in Graves' hyperthyroidism and ophthalmopathy. General observations from the study: For ophthalmopathy, model prediction preceded onset by a median roughly 6.2 months.

The length of the CDR3 is 15 residues. The V gene's germline CDR1 is MNHEY and CDR2 SVGAGI. V lost 2 bases and J 2 bases, leaving 13 bases between the germline ends. The CDR3 regions of TCR beta were amplified from RNA transcripts. The study used the HTBI primer set for a first-round RT-PCR of the TCR CDR3. TCRdb called the multiplex PCR reads again in MiXCR, with one record for every CDR3 protein. Among hundreds of thousands of distinct CDR3 sequences listed, approximately 15% were seen once. For this clonotype: Its antigen is still unknown.

The source material was blood. V and J are TRBV6-5 and TRBJ2-7; D possibly corresponds to TRBD2 (6 bases). The TCR was taken from a woman in her thirties or forties with Graves' ophthalmopathy. In DNA form, the CDR3 reads TGTGCCAGCAGTTACCAAGGGGCTAGCGCCTACGAGCAGTACTTC. This translates into CASSYQGASAYEQYF.